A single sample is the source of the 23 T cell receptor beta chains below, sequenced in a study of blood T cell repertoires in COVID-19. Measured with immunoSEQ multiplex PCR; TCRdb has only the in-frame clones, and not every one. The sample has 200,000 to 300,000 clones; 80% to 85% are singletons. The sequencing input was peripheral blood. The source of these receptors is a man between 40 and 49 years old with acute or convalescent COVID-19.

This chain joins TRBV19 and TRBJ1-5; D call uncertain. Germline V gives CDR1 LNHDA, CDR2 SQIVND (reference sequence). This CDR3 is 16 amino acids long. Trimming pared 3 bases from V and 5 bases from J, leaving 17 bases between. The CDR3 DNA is TGTGCCAGTAGTATTGGGAGAACAGTACTAGATCAGCCCCAGCATTTT. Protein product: CASSIGRTVLDQPQHF.

CDR3 loop: CASSQERAGGSDTQYF. The CDR3 nucleotides are TGCGCCAGCAGCCAAGAACGAGCGGGAGGATCAGATACGCAGTATTTT. The chain links TRBV4-1 to TRBJ2-3, with 9 bases identical to TRBD2. CDR1 is MGHRA and CDR2 is YSYEKL in the germline V gene. This CDR3 is built from 16 residues. V lost 0 bases and J lost 4; bases outside the gene matches: 5.

The CDR3 sequence: CASSHEFEWESSNEQFF. In DNA, the CDR3 is TGTGCCAGCAGCCACGAATTTGAGTGGGAGTCATCCAATGAGCAGTTCTTC. The chain couples TRBV9 to TRBJ2-1; D possibly corresponds to TRBD2 (5 bases). Germline loops: CDR1 SGDLS, CDR2 YYNGEE. The germline V and J ends were trimmed by 4 bases and 6 bases, with 23 bases remaining between them. The CDR3 runs 17 residues.

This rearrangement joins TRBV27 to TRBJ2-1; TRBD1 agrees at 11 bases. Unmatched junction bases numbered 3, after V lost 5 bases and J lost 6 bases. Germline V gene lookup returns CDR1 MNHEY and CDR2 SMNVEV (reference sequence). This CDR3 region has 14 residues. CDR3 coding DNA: TGTGCCAGCAGTCCCGGGACAGGGGGCAATGAGCAGTTCTTC. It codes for CASSPGTGGNEQFF.

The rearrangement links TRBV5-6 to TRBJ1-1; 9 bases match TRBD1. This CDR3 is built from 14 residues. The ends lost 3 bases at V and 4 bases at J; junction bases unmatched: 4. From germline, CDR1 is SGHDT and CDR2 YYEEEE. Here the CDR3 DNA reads TGTGCCAGCAGCTCCGGGACAGGGATCACTGAAGCTTTCTTT. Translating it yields CASSSGTGITEAFF.

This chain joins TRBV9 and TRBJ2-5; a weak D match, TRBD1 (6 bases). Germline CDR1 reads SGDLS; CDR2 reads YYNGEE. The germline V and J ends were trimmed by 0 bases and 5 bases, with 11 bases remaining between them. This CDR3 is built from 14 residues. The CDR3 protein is CASSVDRVQETQYF. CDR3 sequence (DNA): TGTGCCAGCAGCGTAGACAGGGTCCAGGAGACCCAGTACTTC.

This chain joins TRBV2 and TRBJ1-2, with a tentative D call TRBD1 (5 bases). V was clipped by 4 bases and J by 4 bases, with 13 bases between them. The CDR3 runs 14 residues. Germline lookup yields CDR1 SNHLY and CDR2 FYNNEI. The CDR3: CASSGQGVPYGYTF. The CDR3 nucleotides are TGTGCCAGCAGTGGTCAGGGCGTTCCCTATGGCTACACCTTC.

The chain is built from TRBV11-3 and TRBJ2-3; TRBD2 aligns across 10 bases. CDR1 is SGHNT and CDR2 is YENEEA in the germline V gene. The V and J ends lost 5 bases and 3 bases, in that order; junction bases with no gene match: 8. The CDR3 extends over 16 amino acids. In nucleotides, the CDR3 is TGTGCCAGCAGCCCCCCTAGCGGGAGAGGGACAGATACGCAGTATTTT. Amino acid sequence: CASSPPSGRGTDTQYF. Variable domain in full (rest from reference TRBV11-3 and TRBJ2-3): EAGVVQSPRYKIIEKKQPVAFWCNPISGHNTLYWYLQNLGQGPELLIRYENEEAVDDSQLPKDRFSAERLKGVDSTLKIQPAELGDSAVYLCASSPPSGRGTDTQYFGPGTRLTVL.

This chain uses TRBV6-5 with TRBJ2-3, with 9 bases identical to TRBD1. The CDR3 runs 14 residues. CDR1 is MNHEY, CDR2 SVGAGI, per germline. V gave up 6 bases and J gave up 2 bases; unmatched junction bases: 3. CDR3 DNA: TGTGCCAGCAGGTGGGACAGGGACACAGATACGCAGTATTTT. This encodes CASRWDRDTDTQYF.

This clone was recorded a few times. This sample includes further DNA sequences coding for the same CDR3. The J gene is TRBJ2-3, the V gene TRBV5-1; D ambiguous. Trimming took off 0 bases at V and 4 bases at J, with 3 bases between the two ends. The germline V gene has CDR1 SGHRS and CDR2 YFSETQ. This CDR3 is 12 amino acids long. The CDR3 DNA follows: TGCGCCAGCAGCTTGGCGGCAGATACGCAGTATTTT. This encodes CASSLAADTQYF. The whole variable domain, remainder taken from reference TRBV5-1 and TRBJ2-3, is KAGVTQTPRYLIKTRGQQVTLSCSPISGHRSVSWYQQTPGQGLQFLFEYFSETQRNKGNFPGRFSGRQFSNSRSEMNVSTLELGDSALYLCASSLAADTQYFGPGTRLTVL.

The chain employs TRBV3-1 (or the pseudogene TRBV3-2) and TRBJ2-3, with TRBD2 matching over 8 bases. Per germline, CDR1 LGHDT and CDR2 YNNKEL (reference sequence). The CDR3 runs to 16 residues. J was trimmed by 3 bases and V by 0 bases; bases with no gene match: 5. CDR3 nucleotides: TGTGCCAGCAGCCAAGATACAGCGGGAGTTACAGATACGCAGTATTTT. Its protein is CASSQDTAGVTDTQYF.

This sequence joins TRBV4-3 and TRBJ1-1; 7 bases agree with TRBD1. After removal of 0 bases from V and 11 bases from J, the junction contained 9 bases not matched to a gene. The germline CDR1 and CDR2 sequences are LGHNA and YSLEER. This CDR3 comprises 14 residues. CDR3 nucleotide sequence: TGCGCCAGCAGCCAAGATGGCGAGGGGGCCTGGGCTTTCTTT. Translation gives CASSQDGEGAWAFF.

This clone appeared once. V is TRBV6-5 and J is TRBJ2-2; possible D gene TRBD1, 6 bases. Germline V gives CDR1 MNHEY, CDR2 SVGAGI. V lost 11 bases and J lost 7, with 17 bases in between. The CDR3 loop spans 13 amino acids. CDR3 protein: CASGVEHHGELFF. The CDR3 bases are TGTGCCTCAGGGGTCGAGCACCACGGGGAGCTGTTTTTT.

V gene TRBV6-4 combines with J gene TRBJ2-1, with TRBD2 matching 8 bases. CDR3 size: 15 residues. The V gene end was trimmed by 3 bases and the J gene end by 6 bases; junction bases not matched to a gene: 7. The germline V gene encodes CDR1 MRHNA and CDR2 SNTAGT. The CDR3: CASSEFAGGPNEQFF. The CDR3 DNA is TGTGCCAGCAGTGAATTTGCGGGAGGCCCCAATGAGCAGTTCTTC.

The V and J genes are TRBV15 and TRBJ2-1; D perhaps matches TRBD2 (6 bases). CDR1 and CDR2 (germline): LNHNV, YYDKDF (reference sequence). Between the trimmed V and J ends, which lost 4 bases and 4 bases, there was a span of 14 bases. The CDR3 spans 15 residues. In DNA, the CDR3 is TGTGCCACCAGCATGGAGCCGGGGAGGTACAATGAGCAGTTCTTC. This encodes CATSMEPGRYNEQFF.

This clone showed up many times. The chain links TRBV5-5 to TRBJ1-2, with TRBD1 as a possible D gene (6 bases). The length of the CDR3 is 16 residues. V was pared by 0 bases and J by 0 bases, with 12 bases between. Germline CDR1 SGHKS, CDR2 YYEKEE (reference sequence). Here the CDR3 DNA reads TGTGCCAGCAGCTTGGGCGGGGGCGGTACTAACTATGGCTACACCTTC. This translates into CASSLGGGGTNYGYTF.

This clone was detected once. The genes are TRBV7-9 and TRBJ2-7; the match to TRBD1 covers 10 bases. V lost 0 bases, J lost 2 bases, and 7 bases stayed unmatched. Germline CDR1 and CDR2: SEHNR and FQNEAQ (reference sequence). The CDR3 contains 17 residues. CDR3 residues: CASSLASWGQGTYEQYF. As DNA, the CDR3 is TGTGCCAGCAGCTTAGCGAGTTGGGGACAGGGGACCTACGAGCAGTACTTC.

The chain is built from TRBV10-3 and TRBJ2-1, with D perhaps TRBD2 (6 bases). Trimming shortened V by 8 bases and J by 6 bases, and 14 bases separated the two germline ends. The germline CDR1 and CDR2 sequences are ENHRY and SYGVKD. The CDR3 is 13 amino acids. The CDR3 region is CAIGPSELNEQFF. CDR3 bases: TGTGCCATCGGCCCTAGCGAACTCAATGAGCAGTTCTTC.

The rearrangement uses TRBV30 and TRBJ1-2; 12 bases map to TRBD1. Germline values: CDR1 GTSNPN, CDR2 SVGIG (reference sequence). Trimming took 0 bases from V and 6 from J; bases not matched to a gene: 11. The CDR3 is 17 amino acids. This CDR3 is CAWSVLPAGQGANGYTF. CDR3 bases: TGTGCCTGGAGTGTACTTCCCGCGGGACAGGGGGCAAATGGCTACACCTTC. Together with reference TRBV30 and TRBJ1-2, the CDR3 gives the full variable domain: SQTIHQWPATLVQPVGSPLSLECTVEGTSNPNLYWYRQAAGRGLQLLFYSVGIGQISSEVPQNLSASRPQDRQFILSSKKLLLSDSGFYLCAWSVLPAGQGANGYTFGSGTRLTVV.

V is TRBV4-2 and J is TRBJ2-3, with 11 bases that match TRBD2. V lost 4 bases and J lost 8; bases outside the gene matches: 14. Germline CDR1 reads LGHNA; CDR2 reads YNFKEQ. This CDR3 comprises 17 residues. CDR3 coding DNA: TGTGCCAGCAGCCTTAGCGGGAGGGGCCAGGTTTTCGGTACGCAGTATTTT. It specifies CASSLSGRGQVFGTQYF.

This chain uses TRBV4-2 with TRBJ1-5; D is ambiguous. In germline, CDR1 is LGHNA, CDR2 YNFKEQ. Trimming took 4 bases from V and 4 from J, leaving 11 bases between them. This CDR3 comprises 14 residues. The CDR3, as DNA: TGTGCCAGCAGCCTGGGAGGGAGTAATCAGCCCCAGCATTTT. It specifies CASSLGGSNQPQHF.

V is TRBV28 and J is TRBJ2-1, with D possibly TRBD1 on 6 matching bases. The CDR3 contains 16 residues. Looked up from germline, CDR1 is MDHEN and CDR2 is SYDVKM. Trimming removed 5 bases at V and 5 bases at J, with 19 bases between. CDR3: CASSIAGTRVNNEQFF. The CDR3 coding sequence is TGTGCCAGCAGTATAGCCGGGACAAGGGTAAACAATGAGCAGTTCTTC.

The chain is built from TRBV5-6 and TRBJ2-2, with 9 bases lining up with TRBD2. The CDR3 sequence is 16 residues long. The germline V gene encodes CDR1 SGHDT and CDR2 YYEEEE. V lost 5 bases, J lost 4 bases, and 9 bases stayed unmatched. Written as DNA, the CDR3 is TGTGCCAGCAGTCTTAGCGGGAGCTTGAGCACCGGGGAGCTGTTTTTT. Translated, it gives CASSLSGSLSTGELFF.